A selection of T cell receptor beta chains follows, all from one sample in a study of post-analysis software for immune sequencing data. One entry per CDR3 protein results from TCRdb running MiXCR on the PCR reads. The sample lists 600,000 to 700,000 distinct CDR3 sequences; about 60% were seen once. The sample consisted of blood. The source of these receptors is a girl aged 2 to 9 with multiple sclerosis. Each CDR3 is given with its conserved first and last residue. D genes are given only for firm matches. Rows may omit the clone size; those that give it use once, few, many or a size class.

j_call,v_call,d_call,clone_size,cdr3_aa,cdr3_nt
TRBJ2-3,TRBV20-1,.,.,CSASDAGNTDTQYF,TGCAGTGCTAGTGACGCCGGGAACACAGATACGCAGTATTTT
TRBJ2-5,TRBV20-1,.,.,CSARDTSGETQYF,TGCAGTGCTAGAGACACTAGTGGAGAGACCCAGTACTTC
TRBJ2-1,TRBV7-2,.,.,CASSFGSASSYNEQFF,TGTGCCAGCAGCTTTGGGAGCGCTAGCTCCTACAATGAGCAGTTCTTC
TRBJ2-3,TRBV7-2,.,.,CASSTGWGTQYF,TGTGCCAGCAGCACAGGGTGGGGTACGCAGTATTTT
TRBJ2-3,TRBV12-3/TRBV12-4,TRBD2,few,CASSPGTSGRTDTQYF,TGTGCCAGCAGCCCCGGGACTAGCGGGAGGACAGATACGCAGTATTTT
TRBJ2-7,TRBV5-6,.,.,CASSFQESYEQYF,TGTGCCAGCAGCTTCCAGGAGAGCTACGAGCAGTACTTC
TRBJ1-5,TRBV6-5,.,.,CASSYSAGNNQPRHF,TGTGCCAGCAGTTACTCAGCAGGGAACAATCAGCCCCGGCATTTT
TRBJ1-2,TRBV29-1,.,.,CSVPGQHYGYTF,TGCAGCGTTCCCGGACAGCACTATGGCTACACCTTC
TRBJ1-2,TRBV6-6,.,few,CASSPMKRDGYTF,TGTGCCAGCAGCCCCATGAAACGCGATGGCTACACCTTC
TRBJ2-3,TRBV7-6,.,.,CASSPPRTAQFGWDTQYF,TGTGCCAGCAGCCCACCCCGGACCGCTCAATTCGGTTGGGATACGCAGTATTTT
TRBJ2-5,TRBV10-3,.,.,CAISGAPGEQYF,TGTGCCATCAGCGGGGCTCCGGGAGAGCAGTACTTC
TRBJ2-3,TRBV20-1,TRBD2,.,CSAGRTSGDTQYF,TGCAGTGCTGGTCGGACTAGCGGGGATACGCAGTATTTT
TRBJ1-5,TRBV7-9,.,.,CASSLFNQPQHF,TGTGCCAGCAGCTTATTCAATCAGCCCCAGCATTTT
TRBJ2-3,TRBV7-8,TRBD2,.,CASWTSGIFPTDTQYF,TGTGCCAGTTGGACTAGCGGGATCTTTCCCACAGATACGCAGTATTTT
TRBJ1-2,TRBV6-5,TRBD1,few,CASSYRDRRNYGYTF,TGTGCCAGCAGTTACCGGGACAGGCGTAACTATGGCTACACCTTC
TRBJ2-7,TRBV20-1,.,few,CSARQGYSEQYF,TGCAGTGCCAGGCAGGGGTATAGCGAGCAGTACTTC
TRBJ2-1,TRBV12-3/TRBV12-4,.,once,CASSLDMYNEQFF,TGTGCCAGCAGTTTAGACATGTACAATGAGCAGTTCTTC
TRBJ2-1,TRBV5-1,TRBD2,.,CASSALVAGGNEQFF,TGCGCCAGCAGCGCCCTTGTCGCGGGAGGAAATGAGCAGTTCTTC
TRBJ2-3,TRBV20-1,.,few,CSARDSRGTSDTQYF,TGCAGTGCTAGAGATTCAAGGGGGACGTCGGATACGCAGTATTTT
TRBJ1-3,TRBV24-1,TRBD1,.,CATSDGQGRNTIYF,TGTGCCACCAGTGATGGACAGGGGCGAAACACCATATATTTT
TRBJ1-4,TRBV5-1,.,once,CASSSDYGQEKLFF,TGCGCCAGCAGCTCGGATTATGGGCAGGAAAAACTGTTTTTT
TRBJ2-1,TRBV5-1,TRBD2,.,CASSLALAGGQPYNEQFF,TGCGCCAGCAGCTTGGCCCTAGCGGGGGGCCAGCCCTACAATGAGCAGTTCTTC
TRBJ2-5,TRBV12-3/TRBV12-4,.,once,CVSSNLDLTLTRETQYF,TGTGTCAGCAGTAACCTGGACCTTACCCTAACTCGCGAGACCCAGTACTTC
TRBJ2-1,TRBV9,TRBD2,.,CASSVASGTYEQFF,TGTGCCAGTAGCGTGGCTAGCGGGACCTATGAGCAGTTCTTC
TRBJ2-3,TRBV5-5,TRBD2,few,CASRSTSGSTDTQYF,TGTGCCAGCAGGTCGACTAGCGGAAGCACAGATACGCAGTATTTT
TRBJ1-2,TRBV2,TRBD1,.,CASSEYLGTGRYGYTF,TGTGCCAGCAGTGAATATTTAGGGACAGGGCGCTATGGCTACACCTTC
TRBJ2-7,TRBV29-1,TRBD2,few,CSVAIAGVRYEQYF,TGCAGCGTTGCCATAGCGGGAGTCAGGTACGAGCAGTACTTC
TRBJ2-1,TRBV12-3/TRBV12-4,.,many,CASSLVGYEQFF,TGTGCCAGCAGTTTAGTAGGGTATGAGCAGTTCTTC
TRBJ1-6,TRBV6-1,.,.,CASSEGNSPLHF,TGTGCCAGCAGTGAAGGGAATTCACCCCTCCACTTT
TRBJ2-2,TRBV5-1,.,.,CASSHRVFSGELFF,TGCGCCAGCAGCCACAGGGTATTCAGCGGGGAGCTGTTTTTT
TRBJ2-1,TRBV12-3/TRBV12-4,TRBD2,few,CASTHGLAGNEQFF,TGTGCCAGCACCCACGGACTAGCGGGCAATGAGCAGTTCTTC
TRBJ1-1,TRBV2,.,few,CASSEKGMGTEAFF,TGTGCCAGCAGTGAAAAGGGGATGGGCACTGAAGCTTTCTTT
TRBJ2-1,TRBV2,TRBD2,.,CASKASGVSYNEQFF,TGTGCCAGCAAGGCTAGCGGGGTCTCCTACAATGAGCAGTTCTTC
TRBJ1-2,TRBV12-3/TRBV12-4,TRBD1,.,CASSFGDRAWHRGYTF,TGTGCCAGCAGTTTTGGGGACAGGGCTTGGCATCGTGGCTACACCTTC
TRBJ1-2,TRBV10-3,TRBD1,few,CAISVGQELSGYTF,TGTGCCATCAGTGTCGGACAGGAGCTAAGCGGCTACACCTTC
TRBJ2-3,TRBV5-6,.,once,CASIQSDRQYF,TGTGCCAGCATACAGTCGGATAGGCAGTATTTT
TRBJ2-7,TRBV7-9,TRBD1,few,CASSFRQGTTNEQYF,TGTGCCAGCAGCTTCCGACAGGGGACAACCAACGAGCAGTACTTC
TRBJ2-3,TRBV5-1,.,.,CASSWRTKRDTQYF,TGCGCCAGCAGCTGGCGGACGAAGAGGGATACGCAGTATTTT
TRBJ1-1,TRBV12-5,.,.,CASGRQGLTEAFF,TGTGCTAGTGGACGTCAGGGGCTGACTGAAGCTTTCTTT
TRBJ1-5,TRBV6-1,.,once,CASSESRNQPQHF,TGTGCCAGCAGTGAAAGTCGGAATCAGCCCCAGCATTTT
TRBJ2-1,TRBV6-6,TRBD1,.,CASRGTGGGNEQFF,TGTGCCAGCAGGGGGACAGGGGGGGGCAATGAGCAGTTCTTC
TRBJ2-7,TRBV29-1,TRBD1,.,CSVELQGAESYEQYF,TGCAGCGTTGAATTACAGGGGGCCGAATCCTACGAGCAGTACTTC
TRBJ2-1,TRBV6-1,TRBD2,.,CASSPRPGTSGYSYNEQFF,TGTGCCAGCAGTCCTCGCCCCGGGACTAGCGGATACTCCTACAATGAGCAGTTCTTC
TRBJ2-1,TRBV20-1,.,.,CSARYRTILGHNEQFF,TGCAGTGCTAGGTACCGCACAATCCTGGGCCACAATGAGCAGTTCTTC
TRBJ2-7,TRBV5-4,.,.,CASSALVWEQYF,TGTGCCAGCAGCGCACTGGTTTGGGAGCAGTACTTC
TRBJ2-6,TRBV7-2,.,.,CASRQKLMRSDSGANVLTF,TGTGCCAGCAGACAGAAACTGATGCGGAGCGACTCTGGGGCCAACGTCCTGACTTTC
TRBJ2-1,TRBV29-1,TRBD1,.,CSVSSTGAEQFF,TGCAGCGTGAGTTCCACAGGGGCTGAGCAGTTCTTC
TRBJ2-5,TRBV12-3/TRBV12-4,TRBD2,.,CASSPLAGAEAQYF,TGTGCCAGCAGTCCCTTGGCGGGAGCGGAGGCCCAGTACTTC
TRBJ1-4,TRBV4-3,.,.,CASSHVPGGDEKLFF,TGCGCCAGCAGCCATGTGCCGGGGGGCGATGAAAAACTGTTTTTT
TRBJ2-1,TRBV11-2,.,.,CASSLETGRHNEQFF,TGTGCCAGCAGCTTAGAGACAGGGAGGCACAATGAGCAGTTCTTC
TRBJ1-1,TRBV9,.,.,CASSAPRQGRGTEAFF,TGTGCCAGCAGCGCCCCTCGCCAGGGGAGGGGGACTGAAGCTTTCTTT